This TCR beta chain came from a study of shared clonotypes between healthy human individuals. The study's findings and limits: In this cohort, only blood was sampled, and tissue repertoires likely differ.

As originally analysed: Quality scores were absent from the junction-only immunoSEQ sequences, so filtering differed. TCRdb's table, derived via immunoSEQ multiplex PCR, lists solely in-frame clones and lacks some. For V, J and clone size, that table is used; D and trimming come from the DNA. The table shows approximately 440,000 clones, with 75% to 80% occurring only once. Study donors comprised healthy, HIV-negative adults devoid of recent acute infection or vaccination. Without sorting, samples used 90 million or so PBMCs for genomic DNA. Comment on this clone: Its antigen remains unknown.

The clonotype originates from a woman between 35 and 50 years old in good health. Some clones in this sample may be carry-over from other donors' samples. The sample taken for sequencing was PBMCs.

The CDR3 loop is CASSRTGDSEAFF. Here the CDR3 DNA reads TGTGCCAGCAGCAGAACAGGGGACTCTGAAGCTTTCTTT. The chain carries TRBV7-9 and TRBJ1-1, with 7 bases that match TRBD1. The CDR3 spans 13 residues. Trimming removed 5 bases from V and 6 bases from J; junction bases left unmatched: 6. Per the germline V gene, CDR1 is SEHNR and CDR2 is FQNEAQ (reference sequence).